A selection of T cell receptor beta chains follows, all from one sample in a study of cytomegalovirus exposure and HLA in healthy donors. Assay: immunoSEQ multiplex PCR; the TCRdb copy retains only in-frame clones and omits some. This table has about 160,000 clones, approximately 80% appearing once. Material for sequencing was PBMCs. The receptor source for this set is a man between 18 and 35 years old in good health and CMV-seropositive. The CDR3 runs from the conserved cysteine through the conserved F or W. D genes are given only for firm matches. For some rows the clone size is stated as once, few or many, or as a class when expanded; others skip it.

abundance | j_gene | v_gene | d_gene | len | CDR3nt | CDR3aa
NA | TRBJ2-7 | TRBV5-1 | TRBD1 | 15 | TGCGCCAGCAGATTGGAAGGGACAGTCATCTACGAGCAGTACTTC | CASRLEGTVIYEQYF
NA | TRBJ1-1 | TRBV5-1 | NA | 14 | TGCGCCAGCAGCCTATCACTAGAGAACACTGAAGCTTTCTTT | CASSLSLENTEAFF
NA | TRBJ1-4 | TRBV7-9 | NA | 10 | TGTGCCAGCAGCGTAGAAAAACTGTTTTTT | CASSVEKLFF
NA | TRBJ2-1 | TRBV5-6 | NA | 13 | TGTGCCAGCATCCTCGTTGGGGGCACTGAGCAGTTCTTC | CASILVGGTEQFF
once | TRBJ2-7 | TRBV7-9 | NA | 13 | TGTGCCAGCAGCTTAGGGGGCCCCTACGAGCAGTACTTC | CASSLGGPYEQYF
NA | TRBJ2-3 | TRBV19 | NA | 11 | TGTGCCAGTAGTTCCCTTGATACGCAGTATTTT | CASSSLDTQYF
NA | TRBJ2-6 | TRBV30 | TRBD1 | 23 | TGTGCCTGGAGTTTACGGGGTCGGACAGGTTCCCCGATATACCGATCTGGGGCCAACGTCCTGACTTTC | CAWSLRGRTGSPIYRSGANVLTF
NA | TRBJ2-3 | TRBV29-1 | NA | 13 | TGCAGCGTCCGCCGGCCAGGGACAGATACGCAGTATTTT | CSVRRPGTDTQYF
NA | TRBJ2-7 | TRBV7-9 | NA | 13 | TGTGCCAGCAGCTTGTCACAGCCCTACGAGCAGTACTTC | CASSLSQPYEQYF
NA | TRBJ2-1 | TRBV6-5 | NA | 14 | TGTGCCAGCAGTTACAAGAGCTCCTACAATGAGCAGTTCTTC | CASSYKSSYNEQFF
NA | TRBJ1-3 | TRBV7-2 | NA | 15 | TGTGCCAGCAGCTTATTGGCAGTCTCTGGAAACACCATATATTTT | CASSLLAVSGNTIYF
NA | TRBJ2-1 | TRBV12-2 | NA | 15 | TGTGCAAGTCGCTTTAACAGGGGGACAAACAATGAGCAGTTCTTC | CASRFNRGTNNEQFF
NA | TRBJ2-3 | TRBV4-3 | TRBD2 | 17 | TGCGCCAGCAGCCAAGATGGGACTAGCGGGGGCCCAGATACGCAGTATTTT | CASSQDGTSGGPDTQYF
few | TRBJ2-7 | TRBV9 | TRBD1 | 16 | TGTGCCAGCAGCGGTAGGGGACAGGGGGCTGTGCACGAGCAGTACTTC | CASSGRGQGAVHEQYF
NA | TRBJ2-7 | TRBV27 | NA | 14 | TGTGCCAGCAGTTTATACCAGGGTACCTACGAGCAGTACTTC | CASSLYQGTYEQYF
NA | TRBJ1-6 | TRBV27 | NA | 15 | TGTGCCAGCAAATTAGGGGACACCCTTAATTCACCCCTCCACTTT | CASKLGDTLNSPLHF
NA | TRBJ2-7 | TRBV19 | NA | 13 | TGTGCCAGTAGTATGGACAGCTCCTACGAGCAGTACTTC | CASSMDSSYEQYF
NA | TRBJ2-7 | TRBV18 | TRBD1 | 14 | TGTGCCAGCTCACCCGGGACAGCGCTACACGAGCAGTACTTC | CASSPGTALHEQYF